The sequence of this T cell receptor beta chain was determined in a study of sequential checkpoint blockade in melanoma. The protocol was immunoSEQ multiplex PCR, while the TCRdb copy is restricted to in-frame clones and leaves out a portion. The table includes more than 9,000 clones, about two thirds detected once. The CDR3 length is 11 residues. The ends were cut back, 3 bases at V and 4 bases at J, with 7 bases in the middle. The germline V gene encodes CDR1 GTSNPN and CDR2 SVGIG (reference sequence). There are a few counts of this clone. The treatment: randomized to nivolumab then ipilimumab (arm A) or the reverse (arm B).

The chain joins TRBV30 to TRBJ2-7; D not resolved. This TCR derives from a human donor with melanoma. The sample consisted of CD8+ T cells sorted from blood (inferred from file names), taken from a patient given nivolumab and ipilimumab in sequence. CDR3 protein: CAWSPGYEQYF. For the CDR3, the DNA is TGTGCCTGGAGCCCGGGTTACGAGCAGTACTTC.